Below, 14 T cell receptor beta chains from the same sample are listed, as sequenced in a study of identical twins. Each CDR3 protein is one row after TCRdb ran MiXCR on the 5' RACE reads. Of hundreds of thousands of distinct CDR3 sequences listed, 9% to 15% were seen once; the top ten hold around 1.6%. The data were also submitted as part of a second study, on yellow fever vaccine responses in identical twins.

The source material was PBMCs. These receptors were taken from a woman aged 18-35 years in good health.

The rearrangement links TRBV11-1 to TRBJ1-4; 8 bases are a match to TRBD1. Germline V CDR1 and CDR2: SGHAT, FQDESV (reference sequence). Losses at the gene ends were 2 bases for V and 4 bases for J; bases not matched to a gene: 12. The CDR3 sequence is 18 residues long. The CDR3, as DNA: TGTGCCAGCAGCTTACCAAGGGGGCAGGGGGCCATTAATGAAAAACTGTTTTTT. This translates into CASSLPRGQGAINEKLFF.

This clonotype was found a few times. The rearrangement uses TRBV3-1 and TRBJ2-1; the D is unclear. Germline V gives CDR1 LGHDT, CDR2 YNNKEL (reference sequence). The CDR3 covers 17 residues. V was cut by 0 bases and J by 0 bases, with 12 bases left in between. In DNA, the CDR3 is TGTGCCAGCAGCCAAGAGGGGTTGACAAACTCCTACAATGAGCAGTTCTTC. Residues: CASSQEGLTNSYNEQFF.

There are many counts of this clonotype. The chain carries TRBV7-9 and TRBJ2-3, with D possibly matching TRBD1 (6 bases). V lost 4 bases to trimming and J lost 0 bases, with 11 bases between them. The CDR3 length is 15 residues. Germline V CDR1 and CDR2: SEHNR, FQNEAQ (reference sequence). The DNA for the CDR3 is TGTGCCAGCAGCTCTCAGGGGCTTAGCACAGATACGCAGTATTTT. It is translated as CASSSQGLSTDTQYF.

This clonotype was seen a few times. This chain joins TRBV20-1 and TRBJ2-7; 12 positions match TRBD2. This CDR3 has 14 residues. The V and J ends lost 4 bases and 0 bases, in that order; junction bases with no gene match: 1. CDR1 and CDR2 (germline): DFQATT, SNEGSKA (reference sequence). The CDR3 coding sequence is TGCAGTGCTAAGACTAGCGGGGGCTCCTACGAGCAGTACGTC. Translating gives CSAKTSGGSYEQYV.

This clonotype was picked up a small number of times. This chain connects TRBV20-1 to TRBJ2-3; D is undetermined. From germline, CDR1 is DFQATT and CDR2 SNEGSKA (reference sequence). CDR3 size: 14 residues. Deletions cut 6 bases from V and 5 bases from J, with 18 bases between. The CDR3 coding sequence is TGCAGTGCCTCCCTGGGGTTCCGAGGAGATACGCAGTATTTT. It translates to CSASLGFRGDTQYF.

The rearrangement links TRBV5-1 to TRBJ2-7; D ambiguous. The ends were cut back, 0 bases at V and 0 bases at J, with 10 bases in the middle. This CDR3 has 15 residues. Germline V gene data show CDR1 as SGHRS and CDR2 as YFSETQ. The CDR3 DNA sequence: TGCGCCAGCAGCTTGGTAGACCGAAGCTCCTACGAGCAGTACTTC. It yields the protein CASSLVDRSSYEQYF.

This clonotype was observed a few times. The V call is TRBV10-3, the J call TRBJ2-2; D uncertain. The CDR3 covers 13 residues. V lost 0 bases, J lost 6 bases, and 5 bases lay in between. Per the germline V gene, CDR1 is ENHRY and CDR2 is SYGVKD. The CDR3 is CAISESPSGELFF. The CDR3 coding sequence is TGTGCCATCAGTGAGTCCCCGTCCGGGGAGCTGTTTTTT.

The V gene is TRBV7-8, the J gene TRBJ2-7; D is possibly TRBD1 or TRBD2 (5 bases each). This CDR3 region has 16 residues. Germline V gene sequence: CDR1 SGHVS, CDR2 FQNEAQ. V was clipped by 1 base and J by 0 bases, with 13 bases between them. CDR3 DNA: TGTGCCAGCAGCTTAGGGGGACGATTTTCCTCCTACGAGCAGTACGTC. Its protein product is CASSLGGRFSSYEQYV.

This clonotype was seen a handful of times. The V gene is TRBV5-1, the J gene TRBJ2-2, with TRBD2 matching over 13 bases. Germline V gene sequence: CDR1 SGHRS, CDR2 YFSETQ. The CDR3 contains 18 residues. V was clipped by 0 bases and J by 7 bases; unmatched bases: 9. Here the CDR3 DNA reads TGCGCCAGCAGCTTGGGGCGAGGGACTAGCGGGGCCTTCGGGGAGCTGTTTTTT. Its translation: CASSLGRGTSGAFGELFF.

This clonotype has just a few counts. V gene TRBV20-1 combines with J gene TRBJ1-1; no clear D gene. V was trimmed by 6 bases and J by 2 bases, leaving 13 bases between them. The CDR3 runs 13 residues. Germline V CDR1 and CDR2: DFQATT, SNEGSKA (reference sequence). As DNA, the CDR3 is TGCAGTGCGGGGAGCGGGGTTAACACTGAAGCTTTCTTT. Its translation: CSAGSGVNTEAFF.

This clonotype occurred many times. The V call is TRBV4-1, the J call TRBJ1-2; no definite D call. Trimming left V 0 bases short and J 2 bases short, with 10 bases between. This CDR3 has 15 residues. CDR1 and CDR2 (germline): MGHRA, YSYEKL. CDR3 sequence: CASSQDDRANYGYTF. The CDR3 DNA is TGCGCCAGCAGCCAAGATGACCGAGCCAACTATGGCTACACCTTC.

This clonotype was seen only a few times. The V and J genes are TRBV21-1 and TRBJ2-7; TRBD1 reflects the table's D call only, with no check against the DNA. TRBV21-1 is classified as a pseudogene. This CDR3 is 18 amino acids long. The CDR3 DNA reads as TGTGCCAGCAGCAAAGAGGGCCGGACCCAGGGGTTTACCTACGAGCAGTACGTC. Translating gives CASSKEGRTQGFTYEQYV.

This clonotype came up many times. The genes are TRBV6-1 and TRBJ2-2; D unresolved. CDR3 length: 13 amino acids. V lost 5 bases, J lost 4 bases, and 8 bases lay in between. Germline lookup yields CDR1 MNHNS and CDR2 SASEGT. CDR3: CASSQTGTGELFF. The CDR3 DNA follows: TGTGCCAGCAGTCAGACCGGCACCGGGGAGCTGTTTTTT.

At least ten counts were recorded for this clonotype. This rearrangement joins TRBV12-3 or TRBV12-4 to TRBJ2-5; D may be TRBD1 or TRBD2 (5 bases each). The CDR3 is 13 residues long. Trimming shortened V by 6 bases and J by 2 bases, and 10 bases separated the two germline ends. The CDR3 region has the DNA TGTGCCAGCAGCCGAGGGACGCAAGAGACCCAGTACTTC. Protein product: CASSRGTQETQYF.